The 19 T cell receptor beta chains below were found in one sample sequenced in a study of T cells in localized non-small cell lung cancer. Repertoires were generated with immunoSEQ multiplex PCR, while TCRdb's copy carries only in-frame clones and drops some. The sample has about 40,000 clones, around 88% seen once. This specimen consisted of peripheral blood, obtained before any cancer treatment. These receptors all come from a man between 40 and 69 years old with stage I lung adenocarcinoma.

V gene TRBV27 combines with J gene TRBJ2-3; 8 positions agree with TRBD2. This CDR3 has 17 residues. Trimming took 6 bases from V and 2 from J; bases not matched to a gene: 13. Germline CDR1 and CDR2: MNHEY and SMNVEV (reference sequence). The CDR3 sequence is CASRGLVERGLTDTQYF. The DNA of the CDR3 is TGTGCCAGCAGGGGGCTTGTCGAGCGGGGGCTCACAGATACGCAGTATTTT.

The rearrangement uses TRBV29-1 and TRBJ2-1; D gene unclear. Germline V gene data show CDR1 as SQVTM and CDR2 as ANQGSEA. The V and J ends lost 0 bases and 3 bases respectively, with 18 bases between them. The CDR3 runs to 17 residues. The CDR3 DNA is TGCAGCGTTGAAGATCACGGGCTAGACTCAAACTACAATGAGCAGTTCTTC. The encoded protein is CSVEDHGLDSNYNEQFF.

This chain uses TRBV29-1 with TRBJ2-3, with TRBD1 matching over 12 bases. The CDR3 runs to 14 residues. Per the germline V gene, CDR1 is SQVTM and CDR2 is ANQGSEA. With V trimmed by 6 bases and J by 4 bases, 5 bases remained unmatched. CDR3 protein: CSVPGQGAPDTQYF. For the CDR3, the DNA is TGCAGCGTCCCGGGACAGGGGGCCCCAGATACGCAGTATTTT.

The V call is TRBV10-3, the J call TRBJ1-2; D perhaps matches TRBD1 (6 bases). The CDR3 extends over 16 amino acids. Germline V gives CDR1 ENHRY, CDR2 SYGVKD. Deletions cut 2 bases from V and 8 bases from J, with 21 bases between. The CDR3 region has the DNA TGTGCCATCAGTGAGGTGAGGTGGCAGGGGAGGAAAGGCTACACCTTC. The encoded protein is CAISEVRWQGRKGYTF.

This rearrangement joins TRBV6-5 to TRBJ2-1, with 7 bases identical to TRBD2. Germline CDR1 reads MNHEY; CDR2 reads SVGAGI. This CDR3 has 15 amino acids. V lost 5 bases and J lost 0; bases outside the gene matches: 4. As DNA, the CDR3 is TGTGCCAGCAGTCGGCTAGCGGCCTCCTACAATGAGCAGTTCTTC. It yields the protein CASSRLAASYNEQFF.

The CDR3: CASSYEGRNSPLHF. CDR3 bases: TGTGCCAGCAGTTACGAGGGGCGAAATTCACCCCTCCACTTT. The V call is TRBV6-5, the J call TRBJ1-6; weak D call: TRBD1 (5 bases). V was clipped by 2 bases and J by 7 bases, with 9 bases between them. The CDR3 is 14 amino acids. CDR1 and CDR2 (germline): MNHEY, SVGAGI.

V usage is TRBV5-4 and J usage is TRBJ1-3; no clear D. The CDR3 length is 14 residues. V was trimmed by 4 bases and J by 4 bases, leaving 12 bases between them. Germline V gives CDR1 SGHNT, CDR2 YYREEE (reference sequence). The CDR3 coding sequence is TGTGCCAGCAGCGCCCCCGGCAGGGGAAACACCATATATTTT. This encodes CASSAPGRGNTIYF.

This clone was counted between two and nine times. The J gene is TRBJ1-1, the V gene TRBV7-9, with TRBD1 matching over 7 bases. V lost 7 bases and J lost 3; bases outside the gene matches: 8. This CDR3 has 14 amino acids. Germline-derived CDR1 and CDR2 are SEHNR and FQNEAQ (reference sequence). The CDR3 is CASTRQGYDTEAFF. The CDR3 nucleotides are TGTGCCAGCACCCGACAGGGTTACGACACTGAAGCTTTCTTT.

The chain is built from TRBV12-5 and TRBJ1-1; D gene unclear. This CDR3 spans 13 amino acids. The V and J ends lost 8 bases and 1 base respectively, with 11 bases between them. Germline V gene lookup returns CDR1 LGHNT and CDR2 FRNRAP. CDR3 residues: CASSSESNTEAFF. The CDR3 DNA is TGTGCTAGTTCTTCTGAATCGAACACTGAAGCTTTCTTT.

The CDR3 DNA reads TGTGCCAGCAGCGTCCTGGCACGCGAGCAGTACTTC. This translates into CASSVLAREQYF. The chain uses TRBV7-2 and TRBJ2-7; D gene ambiguous. This CDR3 spans 12 amino acids. With 5 bases removed from V and 6 bases from J, the gap between germline ends came to 11 bases. Germline CDR1 and CDR2: SGHTA and FQGNSA.

V is TRBV4-2 and J is TRBJ2-1, with D unclear. The CDR3 covers 15 residues. The germline V gene has CDR1 LGHNA and CDR2 YNFKEQ. V was pared by 4 bases and J by 0 bases, with 10 bases between. CDR3 loop: CASSPPQSSYNEQFF. The CDR3 bases are TGTGCCAGCAGCCCCCCCCAAAGCTCCTACAATGAGCAGTTCTTC.

Worth noting for this clone: The germline gene is not matched at one end of the junction; a read error may be the cause. The chain joins TRBV6-1 to TRBJ1-1, with TRBD1 matching 9 bases. CDR1 is MNHNS, CDR2 SASEGT, per germline. This CDR3 is built from 14 residues. CDR3 protein: CASSAEPGQGTFFF. The CDR3 nucleotides read TGTGCCAGCAGTGCCGAACCGGGACAGGGTACGTTCTTTTTT.

The gene calls are TRBV28 and TRBJ2-1; perhaps TRBD2 as D (6 bases). The V end lost 6 bases, the J end lost 3 bases, and 15 bases lay between the germline ends. This CDR3 has 15 amino acids. The germline V gene has CDR1 MDHEN and CDR2 SYDVKM. CDR3 residues: CASSKRELNYNEQFF. DNA of the CDR3: TGTGCCAGCAGCAAACGGGAGCTGAACTACAATGAGCAGTTCTTC.

This clone has a handful of counts. CDR3 in amino acids: CASSLGPQGTGNTIYF. The CDR3 region has the DNA TGCGCCAGCAGCTTGGGCCCGCAGGGGACTGGAAACACCATATATTTT. The J gene is TRBJ1-3, the V gene TRBV5-1; possible D gene TRBD1, 6 bases. This CDR3 comprises 16 residues. V was shortened by 0 bases and J by 2 bases, with 12 bases between the two germline ends. Germline V CDR1 and CDR2: SGHRS, YFSETQ. The whole variable domain, filled in from reference TRBV5-1 and TRBJ1-3, reads KAGVTQTPRYLIKTRGQQVTLSCSPISGHRSVSWYQQTPGQGLQFLFEYFSETQRNKGNFPGRFSGRQFSNSRSEMNVSTLELGDSALYLCASSLGPQGTGNTIYFGEGSWLTVV.

The V and J genes are TRBV28 and TRBJ2-7; D tentatively fits TRBD1 or TRBD2 (5 bases each). V dropped 5 bases and J dropped 5 bases, with 16 bases sitting between them. Germline assignment: CDR1 MDHEN and CDR2 SYDVKM. CDR3 size: 14 residues. The CDR3 nucleotides read TGTGCCAGCAGTCCCGGGCAGGGACCTAACGAGCAGTACTTC. Translating gives CASSPGQGPNEQYF. The full variable domain, in which reference TRBV28 and TRBJ2-7 provide the parts outside the CDR3, is DVKVTQSSRYLVKRTGEKVFLECVQDMDHENMFWYRQDPGLGLRLIYFSYDVKMKEKGDIPEGYSVSREKKERFSLILESASTNQTSMYLCASSPGQGPNEQYFGPGTRLTVT.

CDR3 protein: CASSREGSGNQPQHF. For the CDR3, the DNA is TGCGCCAGCAGTCGTGAAGGGTCTGGCAATCAGCCCCAGCATTTT. This rearrangement joins TRBV10-2 to TRBJ1-5; D is unresolved. V shed 5 bases and J shed 2 bases, with 13 bases lying between them. Germline V gene sequence: CDR1 WSHSY, CDR2 SAAADI. This CDR3 contains 15 residues.

The chain carries TRBV12-5 and TRBJ2-7; D possibly corresponds to TRBD1 (7 bases). The CDR3 totals 15 residues. V was pared by 2 bases and J by 4 bases, with 15 bases between. CDR1 LGHNT and CDR2 FRNRAP come from the germline V gene. The CDR3 protein is CASGLYWTGGYEQYF. CDR3 sequence (DNA): TGTGCTAGTGGTTTGTACTGGACAGGAGGGTACGAGCAGTACTTC.

The rearrangement joins TRBV6-5 to TRBJ1-1, with D possibly TRBD1 on 6 matching bases. The germline V gene encodes CDR1 MNHEY and CDR2 SVGAGI. This CDR3 has 14 amino acids. V was pared by 2 bases and J by 0 bases, with 7 bases between. The CDR3 nucleotides read TGTGCCAGCAGTTACCAGGGGTTGAACACTGAAGCTTTCTTT. This translates into CASSYQGLNTEAFF.

This chain links TRBV4-3 with TRBJ2-6, with 9 bases that match TRBD1. The ends lost 3 bases at V and 0 bases at J; junction bases unmatched: 3. Germline V gene data show CDR1 as LGHNA and CDR2 as YSLEER. The CDR3 spans 17 residues. CDR3 sequence (DNA): TGCGCCAGCAGCCAGGGACAGGGCCCCTCTGGGGCCAACGTCCTGACTTTC. Protein: CASSQGQGPSGANVLTF.